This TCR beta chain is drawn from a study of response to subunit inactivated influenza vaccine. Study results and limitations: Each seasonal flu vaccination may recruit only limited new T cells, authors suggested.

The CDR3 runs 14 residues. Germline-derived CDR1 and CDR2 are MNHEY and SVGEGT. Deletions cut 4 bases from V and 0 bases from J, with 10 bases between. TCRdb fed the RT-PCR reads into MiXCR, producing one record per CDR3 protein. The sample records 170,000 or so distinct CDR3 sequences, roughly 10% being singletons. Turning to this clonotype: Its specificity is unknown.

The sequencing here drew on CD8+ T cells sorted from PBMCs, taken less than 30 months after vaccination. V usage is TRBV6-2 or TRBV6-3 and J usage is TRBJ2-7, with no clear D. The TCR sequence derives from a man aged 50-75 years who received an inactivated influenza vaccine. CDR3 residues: CASSLEWASYEQYF. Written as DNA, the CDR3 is TGTGCCAGCAGTTTGGAGTGGGCCTCCTACGAGCAGTACTTC.